This is a list of T cell receptor beta chains from one sample in a study of T cells in Graves' hyperthyroidism and ophthalmopathy. TCRdb re-derived calls from the multiplex PCR reads in MiXCR, one entry per CDR3 protein. The repertoire includes over 500,000 distinct CDR3 sequences, 35% to 50% of them detected once, and 44% sits in the top ten. Sequences were obtained from peripheral blood or thyroid tissue (not recorded which). Every receptor here comes from an adult woman with Graves' disease, either hyperthyroidism or ophthalmopathy (not recorded which). Both conserved end residues are part of each CDR3. The D gene is left open where the match is weak. A row's size may be missing; if present it is once, few, many or a size class.

TGTGCCAGCAGAGAAAGCGGGAGGGCAGAGACCCAGTACTTC | CASRESGRAETQYF | TRBJ2-5 | TRBD2 | . | TRBV7-2
TGTGCCAGCACCAAAGACAGGGGACTGAACACTGAAGCTTTCTTT | CASTKDRGLNTEAFF | TRBJ1-1 | TRBD1 | few | TRBV7-3
TGTGCCACCAGAAGAACAGGCGCAGATACGCAGTATTTT | CATRRTGADTQYF | TRBJ2-3 | . | . | TRBV15
TGCAGCGTGACACCGGGACAGGGGGTTGGCTACACCTTC | CSVTPGQGVGYTF | TRBJ1-2 | TRBD1 | . | TRBV29-1
TGTGCCAGCAGCTTAGAGTTCGGCATCTCCTATGGCTACACCTTC | CASSLEFGISYGYTF | TRBJ1-2 | . | many | TRBV11-2
TGTGCCACCCGCCCGGGGACAGCGAATCAGCCCCAGCATTTT | CATRPGTANQPQHF | TRBJ1-5 | TRBD1 | . | TRBV15
TGTGCCTGGAGCGGGGGAACCTATGGCTACACCTTC | CAWSGGTYGYTF | TRBJ1-2 | . | few | TRBV30
TGTGCCAGCAGCTCGGCCTTTGTAGCTGAAGCTTTCTTT | CASSSAFVAEAFF | TRBJ1-1 | . | . | TRBV11-2
TGTGCCACCAGTGATAGTGGCGGCGGGAACACTGAAGCTTTCTTT | CATSDSGGGNTEAFF | TRBJ1-1 | . | few | TRBV24-1
TGCAGTGCTAGAGCTGATCTCAATTCACCCCTCCACTTT | CSARADLNSPLHF | TRBJ1-6 | . | . | TRBV20-1
TGTGCCTTGAGGGTCAGGGGCGCAGCGGGGAGTCAGCCCCAGCATTTT | CALRVRGAAGSQPQHF | TRBJ1-5 | . | . | TRBV30
TGTGCTAGCAGCTTAGCGGGGGTAGGGGAGACCCAGTACTTC | CASSLAGVGETQYF | TRBJ2-5 | TRBD2 | many | TRBV7-7
TGTGCCAGCAGCTTAGGTTTGCCAGGGGGCTACACCTTC | CASSLGLPGGYTF | TRBJ1-2 | . | few | TRBV7-2
TGTGCCAGCAGCCGGACTAAAGGGGAGACCCAGTACTTC | CASSRTKGETQYF | TRBJ2-5 | . | . | TRBV6-2/TRBV6-3
TGTGCCAGCCTTCAGGGACAGGGGTCAGATACGCAGTATTTT | CASLQGQGSDTQYF | TRBJ2-3 | TRBD1 | few | TRBV6-2/TRBV6-3
TGTGCCACCAGCAGAGATCCCGGGGGAGAGACCCAGTACTTC | CATSRDPGGETQYF | TRBJ2-5 | . | . | TRBV15
TGCAGCGCCGGGGGGATAGGACGGCTTGAAGCTTTCTTT | CSAGGIGRLEAFF | TRBJ1-1 | . | . | TRBV29-1
TGTGCCAGCAGCCATAGTGGAGGAGGGGATCAGCCCCAGCATTTT | CASSHSGGGDQPQHF | TRBJ1-5 | . | many | TRBV7-9
TGTGCCAGCACCTCCCGGATCTACGAGCAGTACTTC | CASTSRIYEQYF | TRBJ2-7 | . | few | TRBV2
TGTGCCAGCAGTTTAGGGACTAAGGGCTACACCTTC | CASSLGTKGYTF | TRBJ1-2 | . | . | TRBV10-2
TGTGCCATCAGTGAGCGAAGCGGGAGCCACGAGCAGTACTTC | CAISERSGSHEQYF | TRBJ2-7 | TRBD2 | many | TRBV10-3
TGCAGCGTTGAGGTCGTAGCGGGGGACCCCTACGAGCAGTACTTC | CSVEVVAGDPYEQYF | TRBJ2-7 | TRBD2 | . | TRBV29-1
TGCAGCGTTAGTGGGAGGGAAGAGACCCAGTACTTC | CSVSGREETQYF | TRBJ2-5 | TRBD2 | . | TRBV29-1
TGTGCCAGCAGCTCCTCCGGGACGGATGGTTCACCCCTCCACTTT | CASSSSGTDGSPLHF | TRBJ1-6 | . | . | TRBV7-9
TGCAGCGCCTCTCCCACGGGGACGTGGTACGAGCAGTACTTC | CSASPTGTWYEQYF | TRBJ2-7 | . | many | TRBV29-1
TGTGCCATCACTCGGACTAGCGGGAGGGCCCTTGTCTACGAGCAGTACTTC | CAITRTSGRALVYEQYF | TRBJ2-7 | TRBD2 | few | TRBV10-3
TGTGCCAGCAGTTTAGACAGCCAAGAGATCCAGTACTTT | CASSLDSQEIQYF | TRBJ2-5 | . | . | TRBV12-3/TRBV12-4
TGTGCCAGCAGCCCGATAGCGGGAGGGGGCGAGCAGTACTTC | CASSPIAGGGEQYF | TRBJ2-7 | TRBD2 | . | TRBV7-9
TGTGCCAGCAGCGTAGGGTCAGGGGTCAACGTCCTGACTTTC | CASSVGSGVNVLTF | TRBJ2-6 | . | . | TRBV9
TGTGCCAGCAGCTTAGAGGGTTTGGATAATGAAAAACTGTTTTTT | CASSLEGLDNEKLFF | TRBJ1-4 | . | . | TRBV7-8